The 19 T cell receptor beta chains in this list originate from one sample, sequenced in a study of blood T cell repertoires in COVID-19. Generated by immunoSEQ multiplex PCR, the TCRdb table keeps only in-frame clones and is missing some. This table has about 55,000 clones, over 75% appearing once. The sequenced sample consisted of peripheral blood. Source of these receptors: an elderly man with COVID-19, enrolled during active disease.

This rearrangement joins TRBV30 to TRBJ2-1; perhaps TRBD2 as D (5 bases). This CDR3 is 16 amino acids long. The germline V gene encodes CDR1 GTSNPN and CDR2 SVGIG (reference sequence). The ends were cut back, 1 base at V and 0 bases at J, with 13 bases in the middle. CDR3 in amino acids: CAWSDPDFSSYNEQFF. CDR3 sequence (DNA): TGTGCCTGGAGTGACCCGGACTTTAGCTCCTACAATGAGCAGTTCTTC.

V gene TRBV7-2 combines with J gene TRBJ2-3; 11 nucleotides line up with TRBD2. From germline, CDR1 is SGHTA and CDR2 FQGNSA. The CDR3 spans 16 residues. The J segment lost 9 bases and the V segment lost 0 bases, leaving 8 bases of the junction unmatched. CDR3 amino acids: CASSLASGGAGETQYF. The CDR3 DNA reads as TGTGCCAGCAGCTTAGCTAGCGGGGGGGCCGGGGAAACGCAGTATTTT.

This clone has ten or more counts. The chain uses TRBV24-1 and TRBJ1-2, with D uncertain. This CDR3 is 14 amino acids long. Germline V lookup: CDR1 KGHDR, CDR2 SFDVKD. The V gene lost 4 bases and the J gene lost 1 base, with 9 bases spanning the gap. The DNA for the CDR3 is TGTGCCACCAGTGAGGGAGACCTTAACTATGGCTACACCTTC. Encoded protein: CATSEGDLNYGYTF.

There are a few counts of this clone. The rearrangement joins TRBV2 to TRBJ1-5; a weak D match, TRBD1 (6 bases). V gave up 0 bases and J gave up 4 bases, with 10 bases separating them. The CDR3 is 15 residues long. Germline loops: CDR1 SNHLY, CDR2 FYNNEI. The CDR3 region has the DNA TGTGCCAGCAGTGAAGCGCTTAGGGGGAATCAGCCCCAGCATTTT. This sequence encodes CASSEALRGNQPQHF.

This clone was recorded only once. CDR3 nucleotides: TGTGCCAGCGGGAATAGCGAAACAAGGGAGACCCAGTACTTC. This translates into CASGNSETRETQYF. V usage is TRBV7-9 and J usage is TRBJ2-5, with a weak D call TRBD2 (5 bases). The CDR3 totals 14 residues. Germline CDR1 is SEHNR and CDR2 is FQNEAQ (reference sequence). Between the trimmed V and J ends, which lost 8 bases and 5 bases, there was a span of 18 bases.

The chain employs TRBV5-1 and TRBJ2-1, with 10 bases that match TRBD2. Looked up from germline, CDR1 is SGHRS and CDR2 is YFSETQ. V lost 0 bases, J lost 9 bases, and 6 bases stayed unmatched. The CDR3 has 15 amino acids. The CDR3 region has the DNA TGCGCCAGCAGCTTGGTTCTAGCGGGAGATGTTGAGCAGTTCTTC. This translates into CASSLVLAGDVEQFF.

The chain uses TRBV7-9 and TRBJ1-6, with 9 bases matching TRBD1. The CDR3 runs 16 residues. Losses at the gene ends were 0 bases for V and 8 bases for J; bases not matched to a gene: 5. The germline V gene has CDR1 SEHNR and CDR2 FQNEAQ (reference sequence). The CDR3 sequence is CASSLAVGQGYSPLHF. The CDR3 DNA reads TGTGCCAGCAGCTTAGCTGTCGGACAGGGGTATTCACCCCTCCACTTT. Supplemented by reference TRBV7-9 and TRBJ1-6, the full variable domain reads DTGVSQNPRHKITKRGQNVTFRCDPISEHNRLYWYRQTLGQGPEFLTYFQNEAQLEKSRLLSDRFSAERPKGSFSTLEIQRTEQGDSAMYLCASSLAVGQGYSPLHFGNGTRLTVT.

The V and J genes are TRBV19 and TRBJ1-2, with 7 bases lining up with TRBD1. CDR1 is LNHDA, CDR2 SQIVND, per germline (reference sequence). This CDR3 comprises 15 residues. The V gene end was trimmed by 4 bases and the J gene end by 3 bases; junction bases not matched to a gene: 8. CDR3 in amino acids: CASSRRTGLDYGYTF. The CDR3 DNA follows: TGTGCCAGTAGTAGGAGGACAGGACTGGACTATGGCTACACCTTC.

The rearrangement links TRBV5-4 to TRBJ2-5; TRBD1 aligns across 8 bases. Germline-derived CDR1 and CDR2 are SGHNT and YYREEE (reference sequence). The CDR3 contains 15 residues. V dropped 4 bases and J dropped 1; count of bases not matched to a gene: 6. In nucleotides, the CDR3 is TGTGCCAGCAGCCGGGGCGGACAGGGCCAAGAGACCCAGTACTTC. Encoded protein: CASSRGGQGQETQYF.

The chain is built from TRBV29-1 and TRBJ1-2; 7 positions match TRBD1. The trim removed 5 bases at V and 2 bases at J, leaving 5 bases unmatched. The CDR3 is made up of 13 amino acids. CDR1 and CDR2 (germline): SQVTM, ANQGSEA. CDR3 nucleotides: TGCAGCGTTCCCCAGGGACAGAACTATGGCTACACCTTC. Amino acid sequence: CSVPQGQNYGYTF.

The chain joins TRBV24-1 to TRBJ1-2, with 7 bases identical to TRBD1. The CDR3 totals 14 residues. Germline assignment: CDR1 KGHDR and CDR2 SFDVKD. J gave up 8 bases and V 1 base, and 6 bases lay outside the gene matches. CDR3 coding DNA: TGTGCCACCAGTGATTTACGACAGGGCCGCGGCTACACCTTC. It translates to CATSDLRQGRGYTF.

The chain combines TRBV4-3 with TRBJ1-1; D perhaps matches TRBD1 (5 bases). CDR3 length: 14 residues. The V gene's germline CDR1 is LGHNA and CDR2 YSLEER. Trimming left V 0 bases short and J 1 base short, with 6 bases between. The CDR3 is CASSQDRGNTEAFF. Written as DNA, the CDR3 is TGCGCCAGCAGCCAAGATAGGGGGAACACTGAAGCTTTCTTT.

The chain combines TRBV4-3 with TRBJ2-7; 11 positions agree with TRBD1. Germline V gene lookup returns CDR1 LGHNA and CDR2 YSLEER. V dropped 1 base and J dropped 7; count of bases not matched to a gene: 3. CDR3 size: 14 residues. The DNA for the CDR3 is TGCGCCAGCAGCCAAGTGGACAGGGGGCGAGAGCAGTACGTC. It specifies CASSQVDRGREQYV.

V usage is TRBV28 and J usage is TRBJ2-6, with 7 bases lining up with TRBD1. This CDR3 has 18 amino acids. V lost 6 bases to trimming and J lost 2 bases; unmatched junction nucleotides: 13. CDR1 is MDHEN and CDR2 is SYDVKM in the germline V gene. Here the CDR3 reads CASSQMQGVFAGANVLTF. The CDR3 DNA sequence: TGTGCCAGCAGCCAAATGCAGGGGGTTTTCGCTGGGGCCAACGTCCTGACTTTC. Supplemented by reference TRBV28 and TRBJ2-6, the full variable domain reads DVKVTQSSRYLVKRTGEKVFLECVQDMDHENMFWYRQDPGLGLRLIYFSYDVKMKEKGDIPEGYSVSREKKERFSLILESASTNQTSMYLCASSQMQGVFAGANVLTFGAGSRLTVL.

In its sample, this clone was seen once. V and J are TRBV19 and TRBJ1-2; tentatively, D is TRBD1 (6 bases). CDR1 LNHDA and CDR2 SQIVND come from the germline V gene (reference sequence). The CDR3 totals 13 residues. V was cut by 2 bases and J by 2 bases, with 6 bases left in between. The CDR3 nucleotides read TGTGCCAGTAGTATAACAGGGAACTATGGCTACACCTTC. Translation gives CASSITGNYGYTF.

The rearrangement uses TRBV19 and TRBJ1-2, with D possibly being TRBD1 (5 bases). This CDR3 has 15 residues. The germline V gene has CDR1 LNHDA and CDR2 SQIVND (reference sequence). The V end lost 7 bases, the J end lost 4 bases, and 19 bases lay between the germline ends. Written as DNA, the CDR3 is TGTGCCAGTACCCAAGGGGCTGGCGGGATCTATGGCTACACCTTC. It yields the protein CASTQGAGGIYGYTF.

The J gene is TRBJ2-7, the V gene TRBV19; 9 bases fit TRBD1. In germline, CDR1 is LNHDA, CDR2 SQIVND (reference sequence). This CDR3 has 14 residues. With 6 bases clipped from V and 4 bases from J, the junction kept 7 bases outside the gene matches. CDR3 sequence reads: CASSRTGQGYEQYF. DNA for the CDR3: TGTGCCAGTAGCCGAACGGGACAGGGTTACGAGCAGTACTTC.

The chain joins TRBV18 to TRBJ1-1, with 7 nucleotides matching TRBD1. Germline V gene lookup returns CDR1 KGHSH and CDR2 LQKENI. This CDR3 has 15 residues. V trimming: 3 bases; J trimming: 1 base; junction bases outside the gene matches: 5. As DNA, the CDR3 is TGTGCCAGCTCACCTGATAACAGGGGGAACACTGAAGCTTTCTTT. It is translated as CASSPDNRGNTEAFF.

This CDR3 is CASSQDKLATGELFF. In DNA form, the CDR3 reads TGCGCCAGCAGCCAAGATAAGCTTGCCACCGGGGAGCTGTTTTTT. The rearrangement links TRBV4-3 to TRBJ2-2; D is uncertain. V gave up 0 bases and J gave up 4 bases, with 9 bases separating them. There are 15 residues in the CDR3. Germline CDR1 reads LGHNA; CDR2 reads YSLEER.